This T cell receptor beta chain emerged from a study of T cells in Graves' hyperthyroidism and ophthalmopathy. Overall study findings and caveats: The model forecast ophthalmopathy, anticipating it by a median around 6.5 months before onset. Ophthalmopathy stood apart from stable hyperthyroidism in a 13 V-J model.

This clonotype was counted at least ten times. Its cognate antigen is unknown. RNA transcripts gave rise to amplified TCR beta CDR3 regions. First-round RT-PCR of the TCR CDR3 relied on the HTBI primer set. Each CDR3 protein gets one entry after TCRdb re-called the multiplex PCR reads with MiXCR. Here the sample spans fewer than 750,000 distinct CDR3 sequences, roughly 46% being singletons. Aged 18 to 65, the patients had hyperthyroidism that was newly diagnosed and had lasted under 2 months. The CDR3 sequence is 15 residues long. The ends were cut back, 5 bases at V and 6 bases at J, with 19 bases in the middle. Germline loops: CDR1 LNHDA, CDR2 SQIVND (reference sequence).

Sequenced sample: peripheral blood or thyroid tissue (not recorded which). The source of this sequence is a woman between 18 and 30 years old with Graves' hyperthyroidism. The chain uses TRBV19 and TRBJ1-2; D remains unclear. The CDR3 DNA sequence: TGTGCCAGTAGTGTGTACGGATTCGCAGATAATGGCTACACCTTC. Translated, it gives CASSVYGFADNGYTF.